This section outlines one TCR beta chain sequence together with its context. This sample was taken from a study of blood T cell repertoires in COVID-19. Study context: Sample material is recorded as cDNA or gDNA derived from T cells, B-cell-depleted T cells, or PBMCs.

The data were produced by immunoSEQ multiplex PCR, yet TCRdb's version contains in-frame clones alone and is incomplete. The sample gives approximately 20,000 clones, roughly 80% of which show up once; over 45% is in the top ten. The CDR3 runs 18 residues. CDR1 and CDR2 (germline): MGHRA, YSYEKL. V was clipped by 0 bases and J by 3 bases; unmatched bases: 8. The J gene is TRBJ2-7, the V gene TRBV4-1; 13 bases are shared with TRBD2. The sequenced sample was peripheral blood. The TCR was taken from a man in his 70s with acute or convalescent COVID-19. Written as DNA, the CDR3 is TGCGCCAGCAGCCAAGATTTGGGACTAGCGGGAAAAGACTACGAGCAGTACTTC. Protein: CASSQDLGLAGKDYEQYF.